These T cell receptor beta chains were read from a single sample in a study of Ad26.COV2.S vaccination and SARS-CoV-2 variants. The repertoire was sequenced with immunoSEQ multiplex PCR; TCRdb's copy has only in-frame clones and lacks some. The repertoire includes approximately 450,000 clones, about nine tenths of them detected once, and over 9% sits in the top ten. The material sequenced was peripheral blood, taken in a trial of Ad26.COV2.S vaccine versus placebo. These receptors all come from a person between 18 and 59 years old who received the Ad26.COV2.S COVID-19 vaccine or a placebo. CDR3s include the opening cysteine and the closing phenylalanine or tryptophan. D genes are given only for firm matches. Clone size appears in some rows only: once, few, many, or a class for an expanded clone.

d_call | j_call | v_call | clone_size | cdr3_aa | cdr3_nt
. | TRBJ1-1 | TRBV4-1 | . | CASSQVGETEAFF | TGCGCCAGCAGCCAAGTTGGGGAGACTGAAGCTTTCTTT
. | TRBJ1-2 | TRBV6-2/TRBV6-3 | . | CASSSTGNYGYTF | TGTGCCAGCAGTTCCACGGGGAACTATGGCTACACCTTC
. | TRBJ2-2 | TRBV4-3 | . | CASSQDTDENTGELFF | TGCGCCAGCAGCCAAGATACCGATGAGAACACCGGGGAGCTGTTTTTT
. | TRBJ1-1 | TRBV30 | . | CAWRLVEAFF | TGTGCCTGGAGGTTGGTTGAAGCTTTCTTT
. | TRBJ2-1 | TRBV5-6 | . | CASSEGPRPIEFF | TGTGCCAGCAGCGAGGGACCCCGGCCCATCGAGTTCTTC
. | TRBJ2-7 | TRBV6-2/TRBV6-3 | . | CASSYWQGRTYEQYF | TGTGCCAGCAGTTACTGGCAGGGAAGAACCTACGAGCAGTACTTC
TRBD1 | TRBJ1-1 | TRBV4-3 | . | CASSQGQGPGEAFF | TGCGCCAGCAGCCAAGGACAGGGGCCGGGTGAAGCTTTCTTT
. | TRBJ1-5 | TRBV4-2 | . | CASSQEKGQTNQPQHF | TGTGCCAGCAGCCAAGAAAAAGGACAGACTAATCAGCCCCAGCATTTT
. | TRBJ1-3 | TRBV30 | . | CACMAAGNTIYF | TGTGCCTGTATGGCTGCTGGAAACACCATATATTTT
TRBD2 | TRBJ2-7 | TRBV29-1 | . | CSVVVAGYHEQYF | TGCAGCGTTGTAGTAGCGGGATATCACGAGCAGTACTTC
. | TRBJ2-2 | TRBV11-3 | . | CASSLRGGELFF | TGTGCCAGCAGCTTAAGAGGCGGGGAGCTGTTTTTT
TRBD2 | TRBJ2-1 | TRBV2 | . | CASMIAGANEQFF | TGTGCCAGCATGATAGCGGGAGCTAATGAGCAGTTCTTC
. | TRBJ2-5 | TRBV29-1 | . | CSVEYIPSPSKRTQYF | TGCAGCGTTGAATACATCCCCTCTCCGAGTAAGAGGACCCAGTACTTC
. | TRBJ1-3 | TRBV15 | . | CATSRDTYSGNTIYF | TGTGCCACCAGCAGAGATACGTACTCTGGAAACACCATATATTTT
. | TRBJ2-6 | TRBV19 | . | CASNARSSGANVLTF | TGTGCCAGTAATGCTCGGAGCTCTGGGGCCAACGTCCTGACTTTC
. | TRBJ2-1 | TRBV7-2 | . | CASSGGGSSYNEQFF | TGTGCCAGCAGCGGGGGGGGCAGCTCCTACAATGAGCAGTTCTTC
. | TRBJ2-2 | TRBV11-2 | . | CASSLGGRAWGELFF | TGTGCCAGCAGCTTAGGAGGCAGGGCATGGGGGGAGCTGTTTTTT
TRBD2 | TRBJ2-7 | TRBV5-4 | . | CASSGGLAEVYEQYF | TGTGCCAGCAGCGGGGGACTAGCGGAGGTCTACGAGCAGTACTTC
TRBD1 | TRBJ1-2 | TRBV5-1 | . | CASSPTHRGFDGWTF | TGCGCCAGCAGCCCAACTCACAGGGGGTTCGATGGCTGGACCTTC
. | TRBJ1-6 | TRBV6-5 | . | CASRTSGPRNSPLHF | TGTGCCAGCAGAACATCCGGGCCCCGTAATTCACCCCTCCACTTT
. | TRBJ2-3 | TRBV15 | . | CATSRDCRWDLEYF | TGTGCCACCAGCAGAGATTGTCGGTGGGACCTGGAGTATTTT
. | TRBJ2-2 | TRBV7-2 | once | CASSSLGDTGELFF | TGTGCCAGCAGCTCCCTCGGGGACACCGGGGAGCTGTTTTTT
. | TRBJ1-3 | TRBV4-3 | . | CASSQSTFSGNTIYF | TGCGCCAGCAGCCAAAGTACTTTCTCTGGAAACACCATATATTTT
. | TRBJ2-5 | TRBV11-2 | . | CASSPLPQGRETQYF | TGTGCCAGCAGCCCGCTCCCCCAAGGACGGGAGACCCAGTACTTC
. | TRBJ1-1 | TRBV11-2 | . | CASSLVEGTEAFF | TGTGCCAGCAGCTTAGTGGAGGGCACTGAAGCTTTCTTT
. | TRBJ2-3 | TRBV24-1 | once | CATSDLYRPTDTQYF | TGTGCCACCAGTGACCTTTACCGGCCCACAGATACGCAGTATTTT
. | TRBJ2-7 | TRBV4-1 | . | CASSQTGQTYEQYF | TGCGCCAGCAGCCAAACCGGACAGACCTACGAGCAGTACTTC
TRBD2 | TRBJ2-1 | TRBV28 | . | CASSSGLAGGWRHNEQFF | TGTGCCAGCAGTTCCGGACTAGCGGGAGGTTGGAGGCACAATGAGCAGTTCTTC
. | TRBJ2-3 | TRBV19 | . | CATCIGGSTDTQYF | TGTGCTACGTGTATTGGCGGGAGCACAGATACGCAGTATTTT
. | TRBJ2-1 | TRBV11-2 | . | CASSLHRGGLLYNEQFF | TGTGCCAGCAGCCTGCACAGGGGAGGGTTGCTTTACAATGAGCAGTTCTTC
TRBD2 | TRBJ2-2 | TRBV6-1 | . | CASSEGLAGVDRELFF | TGTGCCAGCAGTGAAGGACTAGCGGGAGTGGACCGGGAGCTGTTTTTT
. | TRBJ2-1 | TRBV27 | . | CASSFYRYNEQFF | TGTGCCAGCAGTTTCTACCGCTACAATGAGCAGTTCTTC
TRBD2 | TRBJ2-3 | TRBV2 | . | CASIEREISDTQYF | TGTGCCAGCATTGAGCGGGAGATTTCTGATACGCAGTATTTT
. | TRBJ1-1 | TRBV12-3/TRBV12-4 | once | CASSLGVGGAFF | TGTGCCAGCAGTTTAGGGGTAGGTGGTGCTTTCTTT
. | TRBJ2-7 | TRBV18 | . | CASSPSEGDPYEQYF | TGTGCCAGCTCACCATCGGAAGGGGACCCCTACGAGCAGTACTTC
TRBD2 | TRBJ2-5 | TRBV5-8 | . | CASRSSGQETQYF | TGTGCCAGCAGGTCTAGCGGGCAAGAGACCCAGTACTTC
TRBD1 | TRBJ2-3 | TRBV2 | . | CASSEAQGASTDTQYF | TGTGCCAGCAGTGAAGCGCAGGGGGCTAGCACAGATACGCAGTATTTT